One and the same sample provided the 8 T cell receptor beta chains below, sequenced in a study of T-cell reconstitution after alpha-beta-depleted transplantation in children. Preparing the TCRbeta library involved the use of unique molecular identifiers. Via MiXCR, TCRdb re-called the PCR reads, giving one row per CDR3 protein. The sample lists 200,000 to 250,000 distinct CDR3 sequences, about a tenth seen once, with roughly 30% in the top ten. This specimen was PBMCs, taken before TCRalphabeta/CD19-depleted stem cell transplant. These receptors all stem from a child under two years old with acute myeloid leukemia, due to receive a stem cell transplant.

This clonotype turned up a few times. This chain joins TRBV27 and TRBJ2-3, with 9 bases fitting TRBD1. This CDR3 spans 18 amino acids. The J segment lost 6 bases and the V segment lost 3 bases, leaving 16 bases of the junction unmatched. CDR1 MNHEY and CDR2 SMNVEV come from the germline V gene (reference sequence). CDR3 protein: CASSFHQPRDRERDTQYF. CDR3 coding DNA: TGTGCCAGCAGTTTCCACCAACCACGGGACAGGGAAAGGGATACGCAGTATTTT.

The J gene is TRBJ1-5, the V gene TRBV5-1, with TRBD1 matching over 7 bases. From germline, CDR1 is SGHRS and CDR2 YFSETQ. With V trimmed by 4 bases and J by 2 bases, 6 bases remained unmatched. CDR3 length equals 15 residues. CDR3 nucleotide sequence: TGCGCCAGCAGCCCGGCCGGGACAGGCAATCAGCCCCAGCATTTT. This encodes CASSPAGTGNQPQHF.

At least ten counts were recorded for this clonotype. The chain recombines TRBV7-2 with TRBJ2-7, with D perhaps assigned TRBD1 or TRBD2 (5 bases each). Per germline, CDR1 SGHTA and CDR2 FQGNSA. This CDR3 has 14 amino acids. Trimming left V 6 bases short and J 2 bases short, with 14 bases between. The CDR3 DNA follows: TGTGCCAGCAGTCCCCGGGACGGAACCTACGAGCAGTACTTC. Protein product: CASSPRDGTYEQYF.

This clonotype came up many times. V and J are TRBV7-8 and TRBJ2-3; a weak D match, TRBD1 (6 bases). Trimming left V 5 bases short and J 1 base short, with 13 bases between. CDR1 and CDR2 (germline): SGHVS, FQNEAQ. The CDR3 is 15 residues long. CDR3 residues: CASSQQGWGTDTQYF. CDR3 bases: TGTGCCAGCAGCCAACAGGGATGGGGCACAGATACGCAGTATTTT.

CDR3 region: CASSYLGTAFYGYTF. CDR3 DNA sequence: TGTGCCAGCAGTTACTTGGGGACAGCGTTCTATGGCTACACCTTC. The V and J genes are TRBV6-2 or TRBV6-3 and TRBJ1-2; TRBD1 matches 7 bases. The V segment lost 1 base and the J segment 4 bases; nucleotides outside the gene matches: 6. This CDR3 has 15 amino acids. Germline CDR1 and CDR2: MNHEY and SVGEGT.

The J gene is TRBJ2-2, the V gene TRBV14; 8 bases agree with TRBD2. Germline loops: CDR1 SGHDN, CDR2 FVKESK. Trimming at V came to 5 bases and at J to 7 bases, leaving 9 bases not matched to a gene. The CDR3 loop spans 15 amino acids. The CDR3 sequence: CASSGLAGIGGELFF. Here the CDR3 DNA reads TGTGCCAGCAGCGGGCTAGCGGGCATAGGCGGGGAGCTGTTTTTT. Using reference TRBV14 and TRBJ2-2 for the parts outside the CDR3, the full variable domain is EAGVTQFPSHSVIEKGQTVTLRCDPISGHDNLYWYRRVMGKEIKFLLHFVKESKQDESGMPNNRFLAERTGGTYSTLKVQPAELEDSGVYFCASSGLAGIGGELFFGEGSRLTVL.

This clonotype was observed at least ten times. V gene TRBV20-1 combines with J gene TRBJ2-3; 8 bases line up with TRBD2. V gave up 4 bases and J gave up 4 bases; unmatched junction bases: 7. Germline assignment: CDR1 DFQATT and CDR2 SNEGSKA (reference sequence). This CDR3 has 14 amino acids. CDR3 bases: TGCAGTGCTACCAGCGGGAGATGGGCAGATACGCAGTATTTT. Its translation is CSATSGRWADTQYF.

In its sample, this clonotype was seen many times. The chain combines TRBV30 with TRBJ1-3, with 7 nucleotides matching TRBD1. V shed 5 bases, J shed 1 base, and the junction held 2 bases outside the gene matches. The CDR3 spans 13 residues. The germline gives CDR1 GTSNPN, CDR2 SVGIG (reference sequence). This CDR3 is CAWYRGSGNTIYF. The CDR3 region has the DNA TGTGCCTGGTACAGGGGTTCTGGAAACACCATATATTTT.